This T cell receptor (beta chain) was sequenced during a study of OX40 agonist ivuxolimab in advanced cancers. Looking at the study overall: Dose-escalation patients had hepatocellular carcinoma, melanoma, renal cell or head and neck cancer. General study findings and limits: It was not determined which antigens were specifically recognized by the peripheral T cells that had undergone clonal expansion.

A remark on this clone: Its specificity is not known.

The ends were cut back, 3 bases at V and 2 bases at J, with 10 bases in the middle. Germline loops: CDR1 LNHDA, CDR2 SQIVND (reference sequence). The CDR3 has 15 residues. Produced via immunoSEQ multiplex PCR; TCRdb's table is partial and in-frame only. The data hold under 55,000 clones, with 90% to 95% observed a single time. Sample: CD4+ or CD8+ T cells sorted from blood, taken in a trial of the OX40 agonist ivuxolimab. This clonotype originated in an adult with an advanced solid tumor such as melanoma, head and neck, liver or kidney cancer. This sequence joins TRBV19 and TRBJ2-2, with D perhaps TRBD1 (6 bases). The CDR3 sequence: CASSIPGVNTGELFF. CDR3 bases: TGTGCCAGTAGTATTCCAGGGGTTAACACCGGGGAGCTGTTTTTT.